Following are 23 T cell receptor beta chains from one sample sequenced in a study of blood T cell repertoires in COVID-19. Sequenced by immunoSEQ multiplex PCR; TCRdb stores in-frame clones only, minus some. The data contain about 97,000 clones, around 87% of them singletons. Input material: peripheral blood. The receptors originated from a man aged 45-60 years with active or convalescent COVID-19.

The gene calls are TRBV28 and TRBJ2-2; D not certain. Trimming removed 7 bases at V and 6 bases at J, with 6 bases between. Germline V gene data show CDR1 as MDHEN and CDR2 as SYDVKM. This CDR3 region has 11 residues. The CDR3 coding sequence is TGTGCCAGCACTTCCCCCGGGGAGCTGTTTTTT. Its protein is CASTSPGELFF.

The chain recombines TRBV5-1 with TRBJ2-2, with 9 bases lining up with TRBD2. The germline V gene has CDR1 SGHRS and CDR2 YFSETQ. The V segment lost 0 bases and the J segment 5 bases; nucleotides outside the gene matches: 5. This CDR3 contains 16 residues. The CDR3 nucleotides read TGCGCCAGCAGCTTGGCGCCTAGCGGGGAGACCGGGGAGCTGTTTTTT. It codes for CASSLAPSGETGELFF.

V usage is TRBV10-3 and J usage is TRBJ2-3; TRBD1 matches at 8 bases. The CDR3 contains 15 residues. Trimming took 6 bases from V and 2 from J; bases not matched to a gene: 7. Germline V gene lookup returns CDR1 ENHRY and CDR2 SYGVKD. The CDR3 loop reads CAISRGQGSTDTQYF. The CDR3 bases are TGTGCCATCAGCCGCGGACAGGGCTCCACAGATACGCAGTATTTT.

V gene TRBV2 combines with J gene TRBJ2-7, with D unresolved. Germline lookup yields CDR1 SNHLY and CDR2 FYNNEI. The CDR3 totals 11 residues. V was clipped by 5 bases and J by 3 bases, with 5 bases between them. CDR3 amino acids: CASSNGYEQYF. The DNA of the CDR3 is TGTGCCAGCAGTAACGGCTACGAGCAGTACTTC.

V is TRBV5-1 and J is TRBJ1-1; D gene ambiguous. From germline, CDR1 is SGHRS and CDR2 YFSETQ. The CDR3 is 14 amino acids. V was cut by 2 bases and J by 1 base, with 9 bases left in between. The CDR3 DNA reads as TGCGCCAGCAGCTTACGGGGATGGAACACTGAAGCTTTCTTT. It translates to CASSLRGWNTEAFF.

The chain couples TRBV3-1 (or the pseudogene TRBV3-2) to TRBJ1-3; TRBD1 aligns across 7 bases. The J segment lost 6 bases and the V segment lost 8 bases, leaving 7 bases of the junction unmatched. Germline V lookup: CDR1 LGHDT, CDR2 YNNKEL (reference sequence). This CDR3 comprises 13 residues. The CDR3 sequence: CASGRGAENTIYF. The CDR3 DNA sequence: TGTGCCAGCGGCAGGGGGGCAGAAAACACCATATATTTT.

CDR3 protein: CASSYRLVTGESNQPQHF. The CDR3 region has the DNA TGTGCCAGCAGTTACCGCCTCGTTACGGGGGAAAGCAATCAGCCCCAGCATTTT. This chain joins TRBV6-2 or TRBV6-3 and TRBJ1-5; D is perhaps TRBD1 (5 bases). The V gene lost 2 bases and the J gene lost 1 base, with 18 bases spanning the gap. Germline V CDR1 and CDR2: MNHEY, SVGEGT. The CDR3 consists of 18 residues.

This rearrangement joins TRBV9 to TRBJ2-7; D is uncertain. V lost 0 bases to trimming and J lost 3 bases, with 10 bases between them. Germline values: CDR1 SGDLS, CDR2 YYNGEE. The CDR3 loop spans 14 amino acids. CDR3: CASSVVGAGYEQYF. The CDR3, as DNA: TGTGCCAGCAGCGTAGTGGGCGCAGGCTACGAGCAGTACTTC. The whole variable domain, filled in from reference TRBV9 and TRBJ2-7, reads DSGVTQTPKHLITATGQRVTLRCSPRSGDLSVYWYQQSLDQGLQFLIQYYNGEERAKGNILERFSAQQFPDLHSELNLSSLELGDSALYFCASSVVGAGYEQYFGPGTRLTVT.

This clone has a single count. J is TRBJ2-2 and V is TRBV19; no reliable D call. Trimming stripped 7 bases from V and 3 bases from J, with 9 bases between. Germline-derived CDR1 and CDR2 are LNHDA and SQIVND (reference sequence). The CDR3 spans 13 residues. The CDR3 sequence is CASNGQDTGELFF. The CDR3 DNA reads TGTGCCAGTAATGGGCAGGACACCGGGGAGCTGTTTTTT.

This chain links TRBV28 with TRBJ2-7; 11 nucleotides agree with TRBD1. Germline CDR1 reads MDHEN; CDR2 reads SYDVKM. The V and J ends lost 5 bases and 6 bases, in that order; junction bases with no gene match: 6. CDR3 length equals 14 residues. The CDR3 sequence: CASSTAGTGGEQYF. The DNA of the CDR3 is TGTGCCAGCAGTACGGCCGGGACAGGGGGCGAGCAGTACTTC.

This chain uses TRBV5-1 with TRBJ2-3, with a tentative D call TRBD2 (6 bases). Looked up from germline, CDR1 is SGHRS and CDR2 is YFSETQ. The CDR3 loop spans 15 amino acids. V was clipped by 6 bases and J by 5 bases, with 19 bases between them. The DNA for the CDR3 is TGCGCCAGCACCCCGGCCGGGGGTTCAGGAGATACGCAGTATTTT. Residues: CASTPAGGSGDTQYF.

V gene TRBV19 combines with J gene TRBJ2-7; 10 bases agree with TRBD1. Losses at the gene ends were 6 bases for V and 5 bases for J; bases not matched to a gene: 7. The CDR3 contains 14 residues. Germline V gives CDR1 LNHDA, CDR2 SQIVND (reference sequence). The CDR3 sequence is CASSRDRGYNEQYF. CDR3 nucleotide sequence: TGTGCCAGTAGCCGGGACAGGGGATATAACGAGCAGTACTTC. Complete variable domain (other parts from reference TRBV19 and TRBJ2-7): DGGITQSPKYLFRKEGQNVTLSCEQNLNHDAMYWYRQDPGQGLRLIYYSQIVNDFQKGDIAEGYSVSREKKESFPLTVTSAQKNPTAFYLCASSRDRGYNEQYFGPGTRLTVT.

The V gene is TRBV21-1, the J gene TRBJ2-2; whether TRBD1, the table's D call, matches the DNA was not checked. TRBV21-1 is termed a pseudogene. This CDR3 has 17 residues. Written as DNA, the CDR3 is TGTGCCAGCAGCCCACGGGACAGCCCTTCCTGTGACGGGGAGCTGTTTTTT. It yields the protein CASSPRDSPSCDGELFF.

This clone was counted a single time. The CDR3 bases are TGTGCCAGCAGCTCTGGACAGGGGGGGACATACGAGCAGTACTTC. Amino acid sequence: CASSSGQGGTYEQYF. The V gene is TRBV11-3, the J gene TRBJ2-7; the match to TRBD1 covers 10 bases. The V gene end was trimmed by 4 bases and the J gene end by 4 bases; junction bases not matched to a gene: 7. This CDR3 contains 15 residues. CDR1 SGHNT and CDR2 YENEEA come from the germline V gene. Supplemented by reference TRBV11-3 and TRBJ2-7, the full variable domain reads EAGVVQSPRYKIIEKKQPVAFWCNPISGHNTLYWYLQNLGQGPELLIRYENEEAVDDSQLPKDRFSAERLKGVDSTLKIQPAELGDSAVYLCASSSGQGGTYEQYFGPGTRLTVT.

This chain uses TRBV12-3 or TRBV12-4 with TRBJ1-6; the D is unclear. The V gene lost 7 bases and the J gene lost 8 bases, with 12 bases spanning the gap. The CDR3 contains 13 residues. The CDR3 DNA sequence: TGTGCCAGCACCCCCCAGTTGGATTCACCCCTCCACTTT. This gives the protein CASTPQLDSPLHF.

This sequence joins TRBV6-5 and TRBJ2-7; 7 bases are shared with TRBD1. With V trimmed by 2 bases and J by 4 bases, 11 bases remained unmatched. Germline lookup yields CDR1 MNHEY and CDR2 SVGAGI. The CDR3 is 16 residues long. The CDR3 DNA sequence: TGTGCCAGCAGTTACCTCGCCGGGACAGTTAATTACGAGCAGTACTTC. Protein product: CASSYLAGTVNYEQYF.

This CDR3 is CASTKTGVTEAFF. CDR3 coding DNA: TGTGCCAGCACTAAGACAGGGGTAACTGAAGCTTTCTTT. The rearrangement uses TRBV2 and TRBJ1-1; the match to TRBD1 covers 8 bases. The CDR3 is made up of 13 amino acids. Germline V gene data show CDR1 as SNHLY and CDR2 as FYNNEI. The V segment lost 7 bases and the J segment 5 bases; nucleotides outside the gene matches: 6.

V is TRBV5-1 and J is TRBJ2-5, with 14 bases that match TRBD2. CDR1 is SGHRS, CDR2 YFSETQ, per germline. V lost 2 bases to trimming and J lost 3 bases; unmatched junction nucleotides: 3. There are 16 residues in the CDR3. This chain's CDR3 is CASSFQTSGGEETQYF. In nucleotides, the CDR3 is TGCGCCAGCAGCTTCCAGACTAGCGGGGGGGAAGAGACCCAGTACTTC.

This chain links TRBV28 with TRBJ2-3, with 13 bases identical to TRBD2. CDR1 is MDHEN and CDR2 is SYDVKM in the germline V gene. The CDR3 runs to 17 residues. With 5 bases clipped from V and 0 bases from J, the junction kept 5 bases outside the gene matches. The DNA for the CDR3 is TGTGCCAGCAGTCTCCGGACTAGCGGGGGCAGCACAGATACGCAGTATTTT. It encodes CASSLRTSGGSTDTQYF.

V gene TRBV6-5 combines with J gene TRBJ1-1; 7 bases agree with TRBD1. V trimming: 6 bases; J trimming: 4 bases; junction bases outside the gene matches: 2. The CDR3 has 12 amino acids. CDR1 and CDR2 (germline): MNHEY, SVGAGI. Here the CDR3 reads CASSRTGTEAFF. DNA for the CDR3: TGTGCCAGCAGCCGGACAGGCACTGAAGCTTTCTTT.

This chain links TRBV19 with TRBJ1-5, with D possibly matching TRBD1 (5 bases). The CDR3 has 13 residues. The germline V and J ends were trimmed by 7 bases and 7 bases, with 14 bases remaining between them. Germline CDR1 LNHDA, CDR2 SQIVND (reference sequence). As DNA, the CDR3 is TGTGCCAGTACATCCCAGGGTGACCAGCCCCAGCATTTT. This encodes CASTSQGDQPQHF. The whole variable domain, remainder taken from reference TRBV19 and TRBJ1-5, is DGGITQSPKYLFRKEGQNVTLSCEQNLNHDAMYWYRQDPGQGLRLIYYSQIVNDFQKGDIAEGYSVSREKKESFPLTVTSAQKNPTAFYLCASTSQGDQPQHFGDGTRLSIL.

Regarding this clone: Other DNA sequences from this sample encode an identical CDR3 as well. This sequence joins TRBV4-1 and TRBJ1-6; the match to TRBD1 covers 7 bases. The CDR3 covers 16 residues. V lost 0 bases and J lost 6; bases outside the gene matches: 5. The germline V gene has CDR1 MGHRA and CDR2 YSYEKL. Written as DNA, the CDR3 is TGCGCCAGCAGCCAAGAAGGGGGCGCGTTTAATTCACCCCTCCACTTT. Its protein product is CASSQEGGAFNSPLHF.

The rearrangement uses TRBV6-5 and TRBJ1-5; D gene uncertain. CDR1 MNHEY and CDR2 SVGAGI come from the germline V gene. The V end was cut by 7 bases, the J end by 9 bases, with 16 bases between. The CDR3 sequence is 13 residues long. The CDR3 DNA reads as TGTGCCAGCATTGCGACTTTGACTGGGCCCCAGCATTTT. This sequence encodes CASIATLTGPQHF.